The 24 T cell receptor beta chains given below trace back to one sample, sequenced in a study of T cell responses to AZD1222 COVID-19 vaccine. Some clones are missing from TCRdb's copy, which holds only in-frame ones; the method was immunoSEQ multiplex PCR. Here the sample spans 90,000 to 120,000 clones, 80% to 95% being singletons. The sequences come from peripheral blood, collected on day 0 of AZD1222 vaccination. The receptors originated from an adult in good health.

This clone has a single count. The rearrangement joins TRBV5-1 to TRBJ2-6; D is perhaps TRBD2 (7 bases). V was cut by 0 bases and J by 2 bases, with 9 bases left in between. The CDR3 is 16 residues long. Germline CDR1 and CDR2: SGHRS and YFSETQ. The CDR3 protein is CASSLAGGPGANVLTF. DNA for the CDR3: TGCGCCAGCAGCTTGGCCGGGGGGCCTGGGGCCAACGTCCTGACTTTC.

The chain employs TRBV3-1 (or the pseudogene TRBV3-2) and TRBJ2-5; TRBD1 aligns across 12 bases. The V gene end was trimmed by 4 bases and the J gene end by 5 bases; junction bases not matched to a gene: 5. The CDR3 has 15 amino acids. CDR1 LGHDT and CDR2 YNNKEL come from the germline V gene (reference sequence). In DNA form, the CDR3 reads TGTGCCAGCAGCCGCGGGACAGGGGGCGGCGAGACCCAGTACTTC. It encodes CASSRGTGGGETQYF.

This CDR3 is CASSPRLVAEAFF. CDR3 DNA: TGTGCCAGCAGCCCGCGACTCGTGGCTGAAGCTTTCTTT. The chain uses TRBV3-1 (or the pseudogene TRBV3-2) and TRBJ1-1, with D uncertain. V was clipped by 4 bases and J by 6 bases, with 12 bases between them. Germline CDR1 is LGHDT and CDR2 is YNNKEL (reference sequence). This CDR3 comprises 13 residues.

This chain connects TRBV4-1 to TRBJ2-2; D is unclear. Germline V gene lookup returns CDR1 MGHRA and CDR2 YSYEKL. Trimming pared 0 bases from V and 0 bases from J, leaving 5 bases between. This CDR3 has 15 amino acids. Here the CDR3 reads CASSQDGANTGELFF. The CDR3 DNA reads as TGCGCCAGCAGCCAAGATGGGGCGAACACCGGGGAGCTGTTTTTT.

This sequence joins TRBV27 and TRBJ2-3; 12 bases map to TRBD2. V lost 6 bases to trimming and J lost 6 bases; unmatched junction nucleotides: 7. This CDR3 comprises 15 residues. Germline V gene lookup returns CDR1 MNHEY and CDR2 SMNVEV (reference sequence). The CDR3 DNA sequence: TGTGCCAGCAGGGGACTAGCGGGCCTCGATGATACGCAGTATTTT. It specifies CASRGLAGLDDTQYF.

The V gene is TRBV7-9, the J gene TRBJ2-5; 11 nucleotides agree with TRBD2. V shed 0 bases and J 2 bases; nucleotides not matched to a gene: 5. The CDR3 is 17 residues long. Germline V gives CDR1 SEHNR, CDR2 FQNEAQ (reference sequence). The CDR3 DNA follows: TGTGCCAGCAGCTTAGCGCATACTAGCGGGGGTCAAGAGACCCAGTACTTC. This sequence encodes CASSLAHTSGGQETQYF. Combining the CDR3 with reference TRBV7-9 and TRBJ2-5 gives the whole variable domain DTGVSQNPRHKITKRGQNVTFRCDPISEHNRLYWYRQTLGQGPEFLTYFQNEAQLEKSRLLSDRFSAERPKGSFSTLEIQRTEQGDSAMYLCASSLAHTSGGQETQYFGPGTRLLVL.

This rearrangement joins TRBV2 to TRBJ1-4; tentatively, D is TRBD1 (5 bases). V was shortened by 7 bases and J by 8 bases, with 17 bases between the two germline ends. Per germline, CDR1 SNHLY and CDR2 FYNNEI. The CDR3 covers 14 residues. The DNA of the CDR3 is TGTGCCAGCATCAGGGACTGGAGAGAGGAAAAACTGTTTTTT. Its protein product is CASIRDWREEKLFF.

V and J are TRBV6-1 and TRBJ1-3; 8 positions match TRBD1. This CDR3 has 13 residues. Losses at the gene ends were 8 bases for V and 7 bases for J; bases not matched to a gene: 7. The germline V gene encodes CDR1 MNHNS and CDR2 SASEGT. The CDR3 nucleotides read TGTGCCAGCGGACAGGGTGGCGGGAACACCATATATTTT. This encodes CASGQGGGNTIYF.

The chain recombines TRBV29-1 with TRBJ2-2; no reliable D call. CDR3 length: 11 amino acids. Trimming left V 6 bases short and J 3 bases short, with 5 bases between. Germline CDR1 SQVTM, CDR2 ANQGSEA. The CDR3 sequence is CSVHYTGELFF. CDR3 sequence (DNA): TGCAGCGTGCATTACACCGGGGAGCTGTTTTTT.

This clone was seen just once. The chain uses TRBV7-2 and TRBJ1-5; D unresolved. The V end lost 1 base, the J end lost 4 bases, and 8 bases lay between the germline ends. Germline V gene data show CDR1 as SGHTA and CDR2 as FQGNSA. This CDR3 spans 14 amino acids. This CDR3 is CASSLVVSNQPQHF. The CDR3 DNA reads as TGTGCCAGCAGCTTAGTAGTGAGTAATCAGCCCCAGCATTTT.

Here the CDR3 DNA reads TGTGCCAGCAGCCAAGGGGGGGACAGATCCCTCCACTTT. Translation: CASSQGGDRSLHF. The chain uses TRBV3-1 (or the pseudogene TRBV3-2) and TRBJ1-6, with 7 bases lining up with TRBD1. Germline V gives CDR1 LGHDT, CDR2 YNNKEL (reference sequence). V lost 1 base, J lost 14 bases, and 5 bases stayed unmatched. The CDR3 has 13 amino acids.

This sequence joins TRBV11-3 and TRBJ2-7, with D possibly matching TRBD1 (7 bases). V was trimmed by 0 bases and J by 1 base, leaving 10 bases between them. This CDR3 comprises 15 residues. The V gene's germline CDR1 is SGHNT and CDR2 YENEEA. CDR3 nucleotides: TGTGCCAGCAGCTTAGACAGGGGGGAGTCCTACGAGCAGTACTTC. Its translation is CASSLDRGESYEQYF.

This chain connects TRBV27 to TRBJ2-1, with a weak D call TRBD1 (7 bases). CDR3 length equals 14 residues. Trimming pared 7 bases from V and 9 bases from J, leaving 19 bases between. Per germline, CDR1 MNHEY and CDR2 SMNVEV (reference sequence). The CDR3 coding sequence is TGTGCCAGCACCAACCAGGGGGGATTCGGTGAGCAGTTCTTC. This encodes CASTNQGGFGEQFF.

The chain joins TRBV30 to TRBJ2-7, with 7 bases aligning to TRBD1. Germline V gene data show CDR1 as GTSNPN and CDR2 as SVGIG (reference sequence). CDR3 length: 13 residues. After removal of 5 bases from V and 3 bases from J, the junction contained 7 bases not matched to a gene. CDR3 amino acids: CAWAKAGGYEQYF. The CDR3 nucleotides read TGTGCCTGGGCCAAGGCAGGGGGCTACGAGCAGTACTTC. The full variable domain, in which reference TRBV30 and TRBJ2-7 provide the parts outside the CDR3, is SQTIHQWPATLVQPVGSPLSLECTVEGTSNPNLYWYRQAAGRGLQLLFYSVGIGQISSEVPQNLSASRPQDRQFILSSKKLLLSDSGFYLCAWAKAGGYEQYFGPGTRLTVT.

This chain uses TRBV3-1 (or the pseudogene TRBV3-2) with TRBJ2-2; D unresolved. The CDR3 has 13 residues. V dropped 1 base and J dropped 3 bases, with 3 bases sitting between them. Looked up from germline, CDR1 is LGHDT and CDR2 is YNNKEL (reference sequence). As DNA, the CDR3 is TGTGCCAGCAGCCAAGTGTACACCGGGGAGCTGTTTTTT. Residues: CASSQVYTGELFF.

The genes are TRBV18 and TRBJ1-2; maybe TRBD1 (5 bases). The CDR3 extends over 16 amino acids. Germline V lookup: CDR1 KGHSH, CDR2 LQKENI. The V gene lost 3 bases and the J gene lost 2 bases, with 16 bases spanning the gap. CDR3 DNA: TGTGCCAGCTCACCGTCAGTTCAGGGTAGGAACTATGGCTACACCTTC. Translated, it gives CASSPSVQGRNYGYTF.

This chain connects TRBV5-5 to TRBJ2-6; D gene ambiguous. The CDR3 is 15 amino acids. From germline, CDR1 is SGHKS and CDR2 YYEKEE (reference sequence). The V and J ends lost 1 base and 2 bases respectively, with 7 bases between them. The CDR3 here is CASSLRVTGANVLTF. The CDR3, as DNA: TGTGCCAGCAGCTTGAGGGTAACTGGGGCCAACGTCCTGACTTTC.

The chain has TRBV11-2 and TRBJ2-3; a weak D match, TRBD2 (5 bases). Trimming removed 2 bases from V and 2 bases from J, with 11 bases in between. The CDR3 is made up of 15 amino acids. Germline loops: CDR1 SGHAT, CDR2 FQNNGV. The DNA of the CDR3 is TGTGCCAGCAGCTTAATGAGCGGCCCCACAGATACGCAGTATTTT. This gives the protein CASSLMSGPTDTQYF.

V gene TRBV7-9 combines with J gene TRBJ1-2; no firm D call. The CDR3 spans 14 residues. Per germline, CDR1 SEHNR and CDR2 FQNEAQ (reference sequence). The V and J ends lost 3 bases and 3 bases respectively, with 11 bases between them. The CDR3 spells CASSFGSRYYGYTF. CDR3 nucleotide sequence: TGTGCCAGCAGCTTTGGGTCCCGCTACTATGGCTACACCTTC.

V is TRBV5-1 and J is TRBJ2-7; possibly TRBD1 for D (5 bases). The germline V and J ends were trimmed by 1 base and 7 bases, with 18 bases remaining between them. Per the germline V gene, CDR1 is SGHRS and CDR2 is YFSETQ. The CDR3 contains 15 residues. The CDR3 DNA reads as TGCGCCAGCAGCTTGAAGCAGGGATCCTTCGGAGAGCAGTACTTC. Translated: CASSLKQGSFGEQYF. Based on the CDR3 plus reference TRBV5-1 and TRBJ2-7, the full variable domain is KAGVTQTPRYLIKTRGQQVTLSCSPISGHRSVSWYQQTPGQGLQFLFEYFSETQRNKGNFPGRFSGRQFSNSRSEMNVSTLELGDSALYLCASSLKQGSFGEQYFGPGTRLTVT.

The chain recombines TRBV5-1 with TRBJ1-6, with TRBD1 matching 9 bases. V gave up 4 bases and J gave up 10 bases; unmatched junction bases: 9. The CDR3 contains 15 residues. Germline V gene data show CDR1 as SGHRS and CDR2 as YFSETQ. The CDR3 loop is CASSPGQGWDSPLHF. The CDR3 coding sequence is TGCGCCAGCAGCCCGGGACAGGGTTGGGACTCACCCCTCCACTTT.

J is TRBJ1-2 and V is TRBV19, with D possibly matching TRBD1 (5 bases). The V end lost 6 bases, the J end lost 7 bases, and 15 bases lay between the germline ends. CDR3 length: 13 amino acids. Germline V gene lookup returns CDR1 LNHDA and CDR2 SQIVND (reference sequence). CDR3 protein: CASRPGGVPGYTF. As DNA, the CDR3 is TGTGCCAGTAGACCGGGGGGGGTTCCTGGCTACACCTTC.

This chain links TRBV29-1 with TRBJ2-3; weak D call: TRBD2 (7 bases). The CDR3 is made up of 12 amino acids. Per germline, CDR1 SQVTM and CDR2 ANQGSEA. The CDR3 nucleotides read TGCAGAGGGGCGGGGGCAGGGGATACGCAGTATTTT. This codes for CRGAGAGDTQYF.

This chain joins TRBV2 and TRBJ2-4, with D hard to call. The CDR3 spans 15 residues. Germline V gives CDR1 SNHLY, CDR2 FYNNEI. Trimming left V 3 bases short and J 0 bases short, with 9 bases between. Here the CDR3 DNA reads TGTGCCAGCAGTGAGCGGACGCTAGCCAAAAACATTCAGTACTTC. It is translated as CASSERTLAKNIQYF.